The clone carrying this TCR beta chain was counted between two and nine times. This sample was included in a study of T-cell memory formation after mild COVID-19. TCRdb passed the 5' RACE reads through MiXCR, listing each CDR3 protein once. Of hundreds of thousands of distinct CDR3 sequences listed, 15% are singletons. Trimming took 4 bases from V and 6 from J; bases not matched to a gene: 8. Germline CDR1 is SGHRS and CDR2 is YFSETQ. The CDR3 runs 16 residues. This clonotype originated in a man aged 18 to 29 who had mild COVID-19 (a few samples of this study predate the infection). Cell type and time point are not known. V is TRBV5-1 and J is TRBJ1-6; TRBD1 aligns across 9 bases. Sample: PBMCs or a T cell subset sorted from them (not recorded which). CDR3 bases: TGCGCCAGCAGCGCCCTCCGGGGACAGGGTAATTCACCCCTCCACTTT. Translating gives CASSALRGQGNSPLHF.